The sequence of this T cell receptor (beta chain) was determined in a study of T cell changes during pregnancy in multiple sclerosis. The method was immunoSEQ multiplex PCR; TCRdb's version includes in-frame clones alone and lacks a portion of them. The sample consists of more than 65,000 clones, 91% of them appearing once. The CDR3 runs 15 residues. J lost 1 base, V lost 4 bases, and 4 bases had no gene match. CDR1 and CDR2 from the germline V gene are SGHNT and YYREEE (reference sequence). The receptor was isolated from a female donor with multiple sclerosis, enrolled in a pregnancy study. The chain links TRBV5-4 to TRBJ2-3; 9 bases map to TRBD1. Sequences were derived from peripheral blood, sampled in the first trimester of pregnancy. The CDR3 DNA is TGTGCCAGCAGCCTTCGGACAGGGGGCACAGATACGCAGTATTTT. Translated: CASSLRTGGTDTQYF.